Included here is one TCR beta chain sequence, with context. Its target is unknown. This sample stems from a study of brain T cells in children with intractable seizures. Clones were read by immunoSEQ multiplex PCR, and TCRdb kept only the in-frame ones, dropping some. The sample lists about 340,000 clones, about 93% occurring once. Study-wide results and caveats: Pre- and post-surgery blood differed in depth, so pre-surgery absences may be undersampling.

Stated time point: blood from clinic visit 5 months post-surgery; TSC patient then seizure free. Germline CDR1 SGDLS, CDR2 YYNGEE. V trimming: 0 bases; J trimming: 5 bases; junction bases outside the gene matches: 11. This CDR3 has 16 residues. The chain is built from TRBV9 and TRBJ2-7; 7 bases align to TRBD2. This specimen consisted of peripheral blood, obtained 5 to 6 months after surgery. This sequence was found in a boy younger than two with tuberous sclerosis and intractable seizures. CDR3 loop: CASSVGPTSVGDEQYF. The CDR3 DNA reads as TGTGCCAGCAGCGTAGGACCCACTAGCGTCGGTGACGAGCAGTACTTC.